This T cell receptor beta chain was sequenced in a study of T cells in Graves' hyperthyroidism and ophthalmopathy. In the study overall: Blood from the periphery was taken at initial diagnosis, before any treatment.

With a duration under 2 months, the hyperthyroidism was newly diagnosed in patients aged 18 to 65. The table lists this clonotype with many counts. Germline-derived CDR1 and CDR2 are SGHTA and FQGNSA. Trimming pared 5 bases from V and 5 bases from J, leaving 12 bases between. This CDR3 comprises 14 residues. Amplified regions were TCR beta CDR3 sequences from RNA transcripts. An initial round of RT-PCR targeting the TCR CDR3 relied on the HTBI primer set. MiXCR, applied by TCRdb to the multiplex PCR reads, yields one record per CDR3 protein. The table includes around 600,000 distinct CDR3 sequences, 15% to 17% detected once.

The sample comprised blood. This TCR came from a woman in her thirties with Graves' hyperthyroidism. The chain recombines TRBV7-2 with TRBJ2-2; D is possibly TRBD2 (6 bases). CDR3 region: CASSPLGGTGELFF. CDR3 coding DNA: TGTGCCAGCAGCCCACTGGGGGGAACCGGGGAGCTGTTTTTT.